The sequence of this T cell receptor beta chain was determined in a study of blood T cell repertoires in COVID-19. The wider study: The origin of the acute and convalescent COVID-19 samples was the United States, Italy and Spain.

The authors' processing: Amplifying reference gene primers gave estimates of nucleated cell counts. Data came from immunoSEQ multiplex PCR; TCRdb stores just in-frame clones and leaves some out. V and J calls and clone size are those listed in that table; D and trimming were worked out from the DNA. The data show roughly 320,000 clones, roughly 89% seen once. In Seattle, patients joined the study during active infection and were tracked longitudinally. The specimen was peripheral blood. The receptor's source is a woman aged 30 to 39 with COVID-19, enrolled during active disease.

Written as DNA, the CDR3 is TGTGCCAGCAGCTCCCAATATAGAGATACGCAGTATTTT. Encoded protein: CASSSQYRDTQYF. The chain uses TRBV12-3 or TRBV12-4 and TRBJ2-3; D remains ambiguous. CDR3 size: 13 residues. Trimming took off 6 bases at V and 5 bases at J, with 12 bases between the two ends.